This T cell receptor (beta chain) comes out of a study of a mutant IDH1 vaccine in newly diagnosed glioma (dated by TCRdb to the early 2020s). For the study in its entirety: Vaccination began 4-6 weeks after radiotherapy alone, or alongside temozolomide cycles in the chemotherapy-containing groups. Of the roughly 31 treated patients, around 62% were male and around 40% were female, and the mean age was 40.4 years. Before enrollment, patients had received standard therapy of radiotherapy alone, temozolomide alone, or radiochemotherapy with temozolomide; most received the combination. The week-35 safety follow-up was designated visit V12, and the week-47 end of study was designated visit V13. Peripheral blood was drawn at six visits: V03 (baseline), V05, V07, V10, V12 and V13. Longitudinal TCRB deep sequencing was performed for 25 to 30 treated patients wherever samples were available for exploratory analyses. Overall results and qualifications from the work: The authors noted that analyses of patient blood samples could not be reproduced because of sample limitations. Vaccine-induced immune responses across multiple MHC alleles were detected in approximately 93% of patients. Availability determined which PBMC samples were chosen for TCRB deep sequencing. Pseudoprogression appeared unrelated to alterations in the top peripheral T cell clonotypes detected by TCRB sequencing.

Libraries were built with the immunoSEQ multiplex PCR assay. Following the manufacturer's protocol, the hsTCRB Kit was used to amplify rearranged TCR beta chain sequences. Sequencing of TCRB libraries was carried out on an Illumina MiSeq. The original methods were these. The proprietary platform of the kit vendor was used for demultiplexing, trimming and gene mapping. TCRdb provides this immuneACCESS table in a form limited to in-frame rearrangements. Some clones are lacking; in checked studies, under half of them reflect an unresolved V gene, and why the rest are absent is not known. The DNA gave D and trimming, while V, J and clone size come from that table. The sample has roughly 32,000 clones on record, about four fifths of them singletons. About 7% of the sample lies in the top ten. Between the V and J ends, shortened by 3 bases and 4 bases respectively, the junction contains 12 bases. Sequences SEHNR (CDR1) and FQNEAQ (CDR2) are obtained from the germline V gene (reference sequence). Counted from cysteine to phenylalanine, this CDR3 has 15 amino acids. Solely the CDR3 DNA is kept, with 45 bases framed from the first base.

Remarks on this clone: It lacks a known antigen. The sample holds no much larger clone one base away, and base qualities are not on file.

This specimen's time point label, per the study, means: week 35, safety follow-up. Each vaccine dose, consisting of 300 ug of a 20-mer mutant IDH1 peptide in Montanide, was administered subcutaneously with topical imiquimod. Patients received eight vaccinations in weeks 1, 3, 5, 7, 11, 15, 19 and 23, corresponding to visits V03 through V10. Donors had newly diagnosed WHO grade 3 or 4 IDH1-mutant astrocytomas with loss of nuclear ATRX. The samples were drawn from NOA16, a multicentre, single-arm, open-label phase I trial in Germany that tested a mutant IDH1 peptide vaccine in humans for the first time. The DNeasy Blood and Tissue Kit was used to extract genomic DNA from EDTA blood for TCRB sequencing.

The chain couples TRBV7-9 to TRBJ1-4; the D segment could be TRBD1, given 5 matching bases. The specimen comprised PBMCs, sampled from a glioma patient whose treatment included an IDH1 peptide vaccine. The source is a woman in her late teens or twenties with glioma. The DNA reads as follows: TGTGCCAGCAGCTTCCCCGGGACGGTTAATGAAAAACTGTTTTTT. This yields the protein CASSFPGTVNEKLFF. The variable domain in full, with residues beyond the CDR3 obtained from the reference TRBV7-9 and TRBJ1-4 genes, is DTGVSQNPRHKITKRGQNVTFRCDPISEHNRLYWYRQTLGQGPEFLTYFQNEAQLEKSRLLSDRFSAERPKGSFSTLEIQRTEQGDSAMYLCASSFPGTVNEKLFFGSGTQLSVL.